Shown below are 13 T cell receptor beta chains from a single sample sequenced in a study of graft-versus-host responses after intestinal transplantation. Profiling relied on immunoSEQ multiplex PCR, and the TCRdb table lists in-frame clones only, not all of them. Of some 82,000 clones detected, around nine tenths appear once; the ten largest clones hold under 9.5%. The antigens these receptors bind are not known. The source material was unstimulated CD8+ T cells sorted from spleen or lymph node cells, sampled before transplant. Every receptor here comes from a human donor who was the organ donor for an intestinal transplant.

This clone came up a few times. This sequence joins TRBV9 and TRBJ2-1; D might be TRBD2 (5 bases). V gave up 3 bases and J gave up 1 base, with 5 bases separating them. CDR1 is SGDLS and CDR2 is YYNGEE in the germline V gene. There are 13 residues in the CDR3. The CDR3 nucleotides are TGTGCCAGCAGCGAGCGGTCCTACAATGAGCAGTTCTTC. Translated, it gives CASSERSYNEQFF.

V is TRBV29-1 and J is TRBJ2-2, with 7 bases matching TRBD1. This CDR3 has 14 amino acids. Germline CDR1 is SQVTM and CDR2 is ANQGSEA. The V gene end was trimmed by 2 bases and the J gene end by 4 bases; junction bases not matched to a gene: 4. CDR3 sequence (DNA): TGCAGCGTTGAAACGGACAGGTTCACCGGGGAGCTGTTTTTT. Encoded protein: CSVETDRFTGELFF.

The chain uses TRBV7-3 and TRBJ2-3, with TRBD2 identical over 9 bases. CDR1 SGHTA and CDR2 FQGTGA come from the germline V gene. Trimming cost V 0 bases and J 14 bases; bases outside gene matches: 6. This CDR3 contains 13 residues. For the CDR3, the DNA is TGTGCCAGCAGCTTAACGCTCAGCGGGGGGTTGTATTTT. Amino acid sequence: CASSLTLSGGLYF.

This clone showed up just a few times. This sequence joins TRBV18 and TRBJ1-4; D is unclear. This CDR3 contains 12 residues. V was trimmed by 8 bases and J by 3 bases, leaving 7 bases between them. CDR1 and CDR2 from the germline V gene are KGHSH and LQKENI. CDR3 loop: CASRGPNEKLFF. The CDR3, as DNA: TGTGCCAGCCGGGGTCCTAATGAAAAACTGTTTTTT.

This chain links TRBV5-6 with TRBJ2-1, with D tentatively TRBD1 (5 bases). V lost 4 bases, J lost 8 bases, and 13 bases lay in between. CDR3 length: 13 residues. The germline CDR1 and CDR2 sequences are SGHDT and YYEEEE. CDR3 nucleotide sequence: TGTGCCAGCAGCGGGGCCCTTCGGGATGAGCAGTTCTTC. It is translated as CASSGALRDEQFF. The variable domain in full, completed from reference TRBV5-6 and TRBJ2-1, reads DAGVTQSPTHLIKTRGQQVTLRCSPKSGHDTVSWYQQALGQGPQFIFQYYEEEERQRGNFPDRFSGHQFPNYSSELNVNALLLGDSALYLCASSGALRDEQFFGPGTRLTVL.

This clone was seen a few times. The J gene is TRBJ2-7, the V gene TRBV28; D is unresolved. There are 13 residues in the CDR3. V gave up 6 bases and J gave up 2 bases, with 11 bases separating them. The germline V gene has CDR1 MDHEN and CDR2 SYDVKM. CDR3 nucleotides: TGTGCCAGCAGGTTTGCAGGCCCCTACGAGCAGTACTTC. As protein: CASRFAGPYEQYF.

This clone is categorized as medium-sized (0.01 to 0.1%). The chain uses TRBV9 and TRBJ2-2, with D possibly being TRBD1 (6 bases). The CDR3 is 15 residues long. In germline, CDR1 is SGDLS, CDR2 YYNGEE. The germline V and J ends were trimmed by 2 bases and 4 bases, with 12 bases remaining between them. The CDR3 DNA follows: TGTGCCAGCAGCGTCAGGGGCAGTCCCACCGGGGAGCTGTTTTTT. It encodes CASSVRGSPTGELFF.

This chain uses TRBV25-1 with TRBJ2-3; D gene ambiguous. CDR1 is MGHDK and CDR2 is SYGVNS in the germline V gene. The CDR3 spans 12 residues. V shed 3 bases and J shed 5 bases, with 6 bases lying between them. The chain's CDR3 is CASSDSGDTQYF. The CDR3 coding sequence is TGTGCCAGCAGTGACTCCGGAGATACGCAGTATTTT.

The chain links TRBV6-1 to TRBJ2-7; weak D call: TRBD1 (5 bases). This CDR3 is 17 amino acids long. V was trimmed by 3 bases and J by 0 bases, leaving 18 bases between them. Germline V gene sequence: CDR1 MNHNS, CDR2 SASEGT. CDR3 sequence (DNA): TGTGCCAGCAGTGATAGTTTAAGGACACTGAGCTCCTACGAGCAGTACTTC. Translating it yields CASSDSLRTLSSYEQYF.

This chain uses TRBV27 with TRBJ1-1, with D perhaps matching TRBD1 (5 bases). Germline loops: CDR1 MNHEY, CDR2 SMNVEV (reference sequence). Deletions cut 6 bases from V and 1 base from J, with 9 bases between. This CDR3 comprises 13 residues. CDR3 nucleotides: TGTGCCAGCAGCCCAACAGGGAACACTGAAGCTTTCTTT. Residues: CASSPTGNTEAFF.

The chain links TRBV7-9 to TRBJ1-5, with TRBD1 identical over 10 bases. J was trimmed by 4 bases and V by 5 bases; bases with no gene match: 8. This CDR3 comprises 16 residues. Germline V lookup: CDR1 SEHNR, CDR2 FQNEAQ (reference sequence). CDR3 sequence: CASSPTGTGVNQPQHF. The CDR3, as DNA: TGTGCCAGCAGCCCCACCGGGACAGGGGTTAATCAGCCCCAGCATTTT.

This clone was recorded a few times. The V gene is TRBV28, the J gene TRBJ1-2, with 10 bases fitting TRBD1. CDR3 size: 13 residues. Germline trimming cut 7 bases from V and 7 bases from J; bases unmatched to any gene: 6. The V gene's germline CDR1 is MDHEN and CDR2 SYDVKM. CDR3 sequence reads: CASTPTGGSGYTF. The CDR3, as DNA: TGTGCCAGCACCCCGACAGGGGGCTCTGGCTACACCTTC.

CDR3 protein: CASRTSVSDTQYF. DNA of the CDR3: TGTGCCAGCAGGACTAGCGTGTCAGATACGCAGTATTTT. This chain links TRBV2 with TRBJ2-3; 8 bases fit TRBD2. J was trimmed by 4 bases and V by 6 bases; bases with no gene match: 3. The CDR3 has 13 amino acids. CDR1 is SNHLY, CDR2 FYNNEI, per germline.